The TCR beta chain described here comes from a study of T cells in women clearing cervical HPV infection. Overall study context: Case blood drawn at lesion detection; control blood after infection cleared.

Whole-study results and caveats: TRBV6-7 abundance was lower in cases than controls (approximately 0.11% versus 0.16%). CIN3+ cases had significantly higher TCR richness than controls; evenness did not differ.

Repertoires were generated with immunoSEQ multiplex PCR, while TCRdb's copy carries only in-frame clones and drops some. The sample holds under 35,000 clones. Points on this clone: Its antigen is unknown. Read coverage stops 3 residues before the CDR3 terminus; the germline J gene supplies the remainder.

CDR3 size: 16 residues. CDR1 GTSNPN and CDR2 SVGIG come from the germline V gene (reference sequence). The V gene end was trimmed by 4 bases and the J gene end by 3 bases; junction bases not matched to a gene: 8. The source material was blood buffy coat. This clonotype was sampled from a woman between 18 and 70 years old with a cervical HPV16 infection that either progressed to CIN3+ or cleared (not recorded which). The rearrangement uses TRBV30 and TRBJ2-3, with TRBD2 matching over 12 bases. CDR3 DNA (partial): TGTGCCTGGACTAGCGGGAGGGCTCTTCGGACAGATACG. Its protein product is CAWTSGRALRTDT. The full CDR3 protein reads CAWTSGRALRTDTQYF. The full variable domain, rest sourced from reference TRBV30 and TRBJ2-3, is SQTIHQWPATLVQPVGSPLSLECTVEGTSNPNLYWYRQAAGRGLQLLFYSVGIGQISSEVPQNLSASRPQDRQFILSSKKLLLSDSGFYLCAWTSGRALRTDTQYFGPGTRLTVL.